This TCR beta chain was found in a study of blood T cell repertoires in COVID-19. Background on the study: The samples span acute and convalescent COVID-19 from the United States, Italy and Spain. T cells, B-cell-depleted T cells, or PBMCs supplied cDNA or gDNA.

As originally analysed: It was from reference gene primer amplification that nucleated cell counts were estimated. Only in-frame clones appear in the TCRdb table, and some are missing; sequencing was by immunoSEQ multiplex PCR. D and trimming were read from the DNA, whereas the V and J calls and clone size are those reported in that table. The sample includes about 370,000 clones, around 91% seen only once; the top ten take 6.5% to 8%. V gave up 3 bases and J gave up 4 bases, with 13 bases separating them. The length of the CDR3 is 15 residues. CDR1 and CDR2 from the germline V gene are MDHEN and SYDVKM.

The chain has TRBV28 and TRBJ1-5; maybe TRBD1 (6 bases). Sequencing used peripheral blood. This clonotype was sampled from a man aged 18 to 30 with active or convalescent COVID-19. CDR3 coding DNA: TGTGCCAGCAGTTTCGTGGGGGCTTTTAATCAGCCCCAGCATTTT. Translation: CASSFVGAFNQPQHF.